This is a list of T cell receptor beta chains from one sample in a study of technical replicates of blood from several donors. Profiled with immunoSEQ multiplex PCR; TCRdb holds only in-frame clones, not every one. Of approximately 93,000 clones detected, over 85% appear once; the ten largest clones hold roughly 0.28%. Sequences were obtained from T cells isolated from PBMCs. These receptors all come from a human donor in good health. The CDR3 runs from the conserved cysteine through the conserved F or W. A D gene is named only where the DNA matches it firmly. Size is omitted from some rows. Given values are once, few, many or a class for expanded clones.

CDR3nt,CDR3aa,j_gene,abundance,d_gene,v_gene
TGCGCCAGCAGCCCCGGACAGGGGGGCCAGCCCCAGCATTTT,CASSPGQGGQPQHF,TRBJ1-5,once,TRBD1,TRBV4-1
TGTGCCATCAACACGGACAGGGGAACTTCACCCCTCCACTTT,CAINTDRGTSPLHF,TRBJ1-6,NA,TRBD1,TRBV10-3
TGTGCCAGTAGTATACAGGTTCAGGGGGCGGCTCAGCCCCAGCATTTT,CASSIQVQGAAQPQHF,TRBJ1-5,NA,TRBD1,TRBV19
TGTGCCAGCTCAGAAGCGGGCGCGGGGGATACGCAGTATTTT,CASSEAGAGDTQYF,TRBJ2-3,NA,NA,TRBV18
TGTGCCAGCAGCGTCAGGGCGTTAAGCTATGGCTACACCTTC,CASSVRALSYGYTF,TRBJ1-2,once,NA,TRBV9
TGTGCCAGCAGCCGACAAGAACCGGGACTAGCGGGGCCCAGATACAATGAGCAGTTCTTC,CASSRQEPGLAGPRYNEQFF,TRBJ2-1,once,TRBD2,TRBV27
TGTGCCAGCAGCCCCCCCAGCGGGGCGCCCAGGAAGACCCAGTACTTC,CASSPPSGAPRKTQYF,TRBJ2-5,NA,TRBD2,TRBV13
TGTGCCAGCGGGCCCAGGGGACTAAGCTACGAGCAGTACTTC,CASGPRGLSYEQYF,TRBJ2-7,once,NA,TRBV11-2
TGCGCCAGCAGCTCCTCGACAGGGGGGAACACTGAAGCTTTCTTT,CASSSSTGGNTEAFF,TRBJ1-1,NA,TRBD1,TRBV5-1
TGTGCCAGCAGTTACTATAGGACTAGCGGTTACAATGAGCAGTTCTTC,CASSYYRTSGYNEQFF,TRBJ2-1,NA,TRBD2,TRBV6-5
TGTGCCAGCAGCTTGGGCGGGGGGGCAGGTGAGACCCAGTACTTC,CASSLGGGAGETQYF,TRBJ2-5,NA,TRBD2,TRBV5-4
TGTGCCAGCACAGAACTGGGACAGGGTAGCGGCTACACCTTC,CASTELGQGSGYTF,TRBJ1-2,NA,TRBD1,TRBV6-1
TGTGCCAGCAGCGCGGTATCGACTAGCGGGGTCACAGATACGCAGTATTTT,CASSAVSTSGVTDTQYF,TRBJ2-3,NA,TRBD2,TRBV9
TGTGCTAGTGGTTTGGTACTCGGGCGGGAGGAAGTTAATGAGCAGTTCTTC,CASGLVLGREEVNEQFF,TRBJ2-1,NA,TRBD2,TRBV12-5
TGTGCCAGCTCACCATCGGCAGGGCTGAACACTGAAGCTTTCTTT,CASSPSAGLNTEAFF,TRBJ1-1,NA,NA,TRBV18
TGTGCCAGCAGTGACTCAGGAGTCGGGCCCCAGCATTTT,CASSDSGVGPQHF,TRBJ1-5,NA,NA,TRBV6-4
TGTGCCAGCAGCTTATTATGGAGGACAGGGACAACCTACGAGCAGTACTTC,CASSLLWRTGTTYEQYF,TRBJ2-7,NA,TRBD1,TRBV7-8
TGTGCCAGCAGTTACTCGTCGGGCTACAATGAGCAGTTCTTC,CASSYSSGYNEQFF,TRBJ2-1,NA,NA,TRBV6-6
TGCGCCAGCAGCTTTACGGGACAGGGCCTCGAGCAGTTCTTC,CASSFTGQGLEQFF,TRBJ2-1,NA,TRBD1,TRBV5-1
TGTGCCAGCAGCTTGCGGCGGGATAAAGGGGATACGCAGTATTTT,CASSLRRDKGDTQYF,TRBJ2-3,NA,NA,TRBV7-9
TGTGCCAGCAGGACAGGAGAACTCGGGGGGGATGAGCAGTTCTTC,CASRTGELGGDEQFF,TRBJ2-1,NA,TRBD2,TRBV6-5
TGTGCCAGCACCTTAGGGACTACAGATACGCAGTATTTT,CASTLGTTDTQYF,TRBJ2-3,NA,NA,TRBV2
TGCGCCAGCAGCCAATATATACCCTTCGGGACAGGGGACTACGAGCAGTACTTC,CASSQYIPFGTGDYEQYF,TRBJ2-7,NA,TRBD1,TRBV4-1
TGTGCCAGCAGGCCCGGGACAGGGGGCTCGGACACTGAAGCTTTCTTT,CASRPGTGGSDTEAFF,TRBJ1-1,NA,TRBD1,TRBV2
TGTGCCAGCAGTGAAGGGACAGGGGGCTTCGGGACCCAGTACTTC,CASSEGTGGFGTQYF,TRBJ2-5,NA,TRBD1,TRBV6-1
TGCGCCAGCAGCCCGACGGGGACTGAGTACAATGAGCAGTTCTTC,CASSPTGTEYNEQFF,TRBJ2-1,NA,NA,TRBV5-1
TGTGCCAGCAGTCTCCGAGAGGAGCACTACGAGCAGTACTTC,CASSLREEHYEQYF,TRBJ2-7,few,NA,TRBV6-1
TGCGCCGTCAGGGGTGGGACTGAAGCTTTCTTT,CAVRGGTEAFF,TRBJ1-1,once,NA,TRBV4-1
TGTGCCAGCTCACCACGGCTAGCGGATACCTACGAGCAGTACTTC,CASSPRLADTYEQYF,TRBJ2-7,once,TRBD2,TRBV18
TGTGCCAGCAGTGTGGGGGGGGCCAGTGAGCAGTTCTTC,CASSVGGASEQFF,TRBJ2-1,NA,NA,TRBV25-1
TGTGCCTGGCACCGGGAGACGGGGGAAAAACTGTTTTTT,CAWHRETGEKLFF,TRBJ1-4,NA,NA,TRBV30